This T cell receptor (beta chain) was recorded in a study of post-analysis software for immune sequencing data. Turning to the study itself: Relapsing-remitting, secondary progressive and progressive-relapsing forms of multiple sclerosis all featured among disease courses.

Deletions cut 5 bases from V and 0 bases from J, with 17 bases between. Germline CDR1 SEHNR, CDR2 FQNEAQ (reference sequence). The CDR3 runs 18 residues. TCR beta libraries were prepared from cDNA with unique molecular identifiers. Input populations of roughly 0.85 to 11 million T cells gave rise to hundreds of thousands of cDNA molecules. TCRdb re-derived calls from the PCR reads in MiXCR, one entry per CDR3 protein. The top ten hold roughly 5.2% of the sample, which has about 770,000 distinct CDR3 sequences, just over 45% seen once. Whole-study findings and limits: Strong same-batch co-clustering of samples appeared with F measure clustering. Controls had lower frequencies than patients of roughly five TRBV segments, which included TRBV5-6, TRBV5-1 and TRBV20-1. There was significantly lower normalized Chao1 diversity in multiple sclerosis patients than in controls.

As concerns this clonotype: Antigen unknown.

The chain combines TRBV7-9 with TRBJ2-6; weak D call: TRBD1 (8 bases). The origin of this receptor is a girl under 18 with multiple sclerosis. Sequencing input: blood. The CDR3 bases are TGTGCCAGCAGCCTATCGACAGGGGAGGGCTCTGGGGCCAACGTCCTGACTTTC. It encodes CASSLSTGEGSGANVLTF.